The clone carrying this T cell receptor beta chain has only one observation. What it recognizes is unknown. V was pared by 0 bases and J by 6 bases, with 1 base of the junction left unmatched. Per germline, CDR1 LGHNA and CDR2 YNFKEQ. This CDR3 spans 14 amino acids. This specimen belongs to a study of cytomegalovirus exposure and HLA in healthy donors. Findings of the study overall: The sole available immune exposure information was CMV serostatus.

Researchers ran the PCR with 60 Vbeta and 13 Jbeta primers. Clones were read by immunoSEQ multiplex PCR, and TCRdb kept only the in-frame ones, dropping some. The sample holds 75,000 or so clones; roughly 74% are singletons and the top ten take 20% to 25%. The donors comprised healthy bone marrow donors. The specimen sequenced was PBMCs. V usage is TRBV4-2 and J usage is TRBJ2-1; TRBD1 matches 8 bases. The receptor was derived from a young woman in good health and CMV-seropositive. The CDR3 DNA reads TGTGCCAGCAGCCAAGATGGACAGGGCAATGAGCAGTTCTTC. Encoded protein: CASSQDGQGNEQFF.